The 17 T cell receptor beta chains presented below share a single source sample, sequenced in a study of graft-versus-host responses after intestinal transplantation. Clones were read by immunoSEQ multiplex PCR, and TCRdb kept only the in-frame ones, dropping some. The sample comprises about 92,000 clones, 75% to 95% of which are singletons, and roughly 6% rests with the top ten. These receptors' targets are unknown. The material sequenced was unstimulated CD8+ T cells sorted from spleen or lymph node cells, taken before intestinal transplant. Every receptor here comes from a human donor who received an intestinal transplant.

The chain's CDR3 is CASSVAGTGSGETQYF. DNA for the CDR3: TGTGCCAGCAGCGTAGCGGGGACAGGGAGTGGGGAGACCCAGTACTTC. The chain couples TRBV9 to TRBJ2-5; 9 bases fit TRBD1. The length of the CDR3 is 16 residues. V dropped 0 bases and J dropped 5; count of bases not matched to a gene: 8. Germline-derived CDR1 and CDR2 are SGDLS and YYNGEE.

The J gene is TRBJ1-1, the V gene TRBV28, with 7 bases identical to TRBD1. The CDR3 contains 17 residues. The germline CDR1 and CDR2 sequences are MDHEN and SYDVKM. Trimming took 2 bases from V and 3 from J; bases not matched to a gene: 12. CDR3 bases: TGTGCCAGCAGTTTAAACCTTTCAGGGGGTGCGGACACTGAAGCTTTCTTT. Protein sequence: CASSLNLSGGADTEAFF. Combining the CDR3 with reference TRBV28 and TRBJ1-1 gives the whole variable domain DVKVTQSSRYLVKRTGEKVFLECVQDMDHENMFWYRQDPGLGLRLIYFSYDVKMKEKGDIPEGYSVSREKKERFSLILESASTNQTSMYLCASSLNLSGGADTEAFFGQGTRLTVV.

There are a few counts of this clone. The J gene is TRBJ2-7, the V gene TRBV10-2; 10 bases fit TRBD2. Germline V gene lookup returns CDR1 WSHSY and CDR2 SAAADI. Germline trimming cut 2 bases from V and 3 bases from J; bases unmatched to any gene: 1. There are 14 residues in the CDR3. CDR3 in amino acids: CASSERLAGYEQYF. The DNA of the CDR3 is TGCGCCAGCAGTGAGCGACTAGCGGGCTACGAGCAGTACTTC.

In the case of this clone: The junction differs from germline at one of its ends, possibly a read error. The chain couples TRBV7-6 to TRBJ2-3, with a tentative D call TRBD2 (5 bases). The germline CDR1 and CDR2 sequences are SGHVS and FNYEAQ. This CDR3 has 13 amino acids. The CDR3 is CASSSSRTDTQYF. The CDR3 DNA sequence: TGTGCCAGCAGCTCTAGCCGCACGGATACGCAGTATTTT.

The chain combines TRBV6-1 with TRBJ2-3; D is uncertain. Germline CDR1 reads MNHNS; CDR2 reads SASEGT. The CDR3 contains 16 residues. Deletions cut 1 base from V and 2 bases from J, with 13 bases between. The CDR3 bases are TGTGCCAGCAGTGAAGTATTTGGGCTATACACAGATACGCAGTATTTT. It specifies CASSEVFGLYTDTQYF.

V and J are TRBV7-9 and TRBJ1-6; the D gene is possibly TRBD1 (5 bases). This CDR3 has 19 amino acids. Germline V gene data show CDR1 as SEHNR and CDR2 as FQNEAQ (reference sequence). V was cut by 6 bases and J by 12 bases, with 33 bases left in between. DNA of the CDR3: TGTGCCAGCAGACGACGGGGGGAGCCCCCTTCGGTTGTTGTCTTACCCCTCCACTTT. This encodes CASRRRGEPPSVVVLPLHF. Full variable domain (missing parts from reference TRBV7-9 and TRBJ1-6): DTGVSQNPRHKITKRGQNVTFRCDPISEHNRLYWYRQTLGQGPEFLTYFQNEAQLEKSRLLSDRFSAERPKGSFSTLEIQRTEQGDSAMYLCASRRRGEPPSVVVLPLHFGNGTRLTVT.

The CDR3 DNA reads as TGTGCCAGCAGCTTGGAAGATACCGGGGAGCTGTTTTTT. Encoded protein: CASSLEDTGELFF. The chain recombines TRBV7-6 with TRBJ2-2, with unresolved D. Trimming took off 3 bases at V and 5 bases at J, with 7 bases between the two ends. CDR1 is SGHVS, CDR2 FNYEAQ, per germline. The length of the CDR3 is 13 residues.

The chain joins TRBV7-9 to TRBJ2-7; no clear D gene. The V and J ends lost 4 bases and 7 bases respectively, with 14 bases between them. Germline CDR1 and CDR2: SEHNR and FQNEAQ (reference sequence). This CDR3 has 13 residues. The CDR3 DNA sequence: TGTGCCAGCAGCTGGTCGGTAGGTGGAGAGCAGTACTTC. Its translation is CASSWSVGGEQYF.

This CDR3 reads CASSAFTSEQYF. DNA for the CDR3: TGTGCCAGCAGTGCCTTCACTAGCGAGCAGTACTTC. The J gene is TRBJ2-7, the V gene TRBV6-1; D possibly corresponds to TRBD2 (5 bases). The CDR3 covers 12 residues. V was clipped by 4 bases and J by 6 bases, with 10 bases between them. CDR1 is MNHNS and CDR2 is SASEGT in the germline V gene.

This chain connects TRBV19 to TRBJ1-5, with D uncertain. Trimming took off 3 bases at V and 0 bases at J, with 9 bases between the two ends. Germline values: CDR1 LNHDA, CDR2 SQIVND (reference sequence). The CDR3 runs 15 residues. The CDR3 coding sequence is TGTGCCAGTAGTATCTCAGCGTATAGCAATCAGCCCCAGCATTTT. This sequence encodes CASSISAYSNQPQHF.

The chain couples TRBV4-2 to TRBJ2-7; D might be TRBD2 (5 bases). V was trimmed by 0 bases and J by 5 bases, leaving 17 bases between them. This CDR3 is 16 amino acids long. Germline CDR1 and CDR2: LGHNA and YNFKEQ. Written as DNA, the CDR3 is TGTGCCAGCAGCCAAGAAATGGGGAGTCGAAGGAACGAGCAGTACTTC. As protein: CASSQEMGSRRNEQYF.

The CDR3 protein is CASSLYTDTQYF. CDR3 bases: TGTGCCAGCAGCCTATACACAGATACGCAGTATTTT. V is TRBV9 and J is TRBJ2-3; D unclear. The germline CDR1 and CDR2 sequences are SGDLS and YYNGEE. V lost 4 bases to trimming and J lost 2 bases, with 5 bases between them. This CDR3 comprises 12 residues. The full variable domain, rest sourced from reference TRBV9 and TRBJ2-3, is DSGVTQTPKHLITATGQRVTLRCSPRSGDLSVYWYQQSLDQGLQFLIQYYNGEERAKGNILERFSAQQFPDLHSELNLSSLELGDSALYFCASSLYTDTQYFGPGTRLTVL.

J is TRBJ1-1 and V is TRBV9; 9 bases map to TRBD1. Germline V lookup: CDR1 SGDLS, CDR2 YYNGEE. V lost 0 bases to trimming and J lost 5 bases; unmatched junction nucleotides: 5. The CDR3 runs 15 residues. CDR3 amino acids: CASSVEGQGLTEAFF. The CDR3 nucleotides read TGTGCCAGCAGCGTAGAAGGACAGGGGTTGACTGAAGCTTTCTTT.

The chain joins TRBV11-2 to TRBJ2-6; a weak D match, TRBD1 (7 bases). V was cut by 6 bases and J by 0 bases, with 21 bases left in between. Germline-derived CDR1 and CDR2 are SGHAT and FQNNGV. This CDR3 is built from 19 residues. This CDR3 is CASRERGDRYSSGANVLTF. CDR3 nucleotides: TGTGCCAGCAGGGAAAGGGGGGACAGATACAGCTCTGGGGCCAACGTCCTGACTTTC. The full variable domain, in which reference TRBV11-2 and TRBJ2-6 provide the parts outside the CDR3, is EAGVAQSPRYKIIEKRQSVAFWCNPISGHATLYWYQQILGQGPKLLIQFQNNGVVDDSQLPKDRFSAERLKGVDSTLKIQPAKLEDSAVYLCASRERGDRYSSGANVLTFGAGSRLTVL.

The chain couples TRBV4-2 to TRBJ2-2, with TRBD2 matching over 7 bases. The CDR3 has 16 amino acids. The germline V gene has CDR1 LGHNA and CDR2 YNFKEQ. Trimming cost V 4 bases and J 4 bases; bases outside gene matches: 9. The CDR3 reads CASSPGLGRGTGELFF. In nucleotides, the CDR3 is TGTGCCAGCAGCCCCGGACTAGGACGTGGCACCGGGGAGCTGTTTTTT.

The chain's CDR3 is CASSYPGQAPYEQYF. In DNA, the CDR3 is TGTGCCAGCAGTTACCCAGGACAGGCCCCCTACGAGCAGTACTTC. The chain carries TRBV6-6 and TRBJ2-7, with 7 bases matching TRBD1. Germline CDR1 is MNHNY and CDR2 is SVGAGI (reference sequence). J gave up 2 bases and V 2 bases, and 6 bases lay outside the gene matches. The length of the CDR3 is 15 residues.

As to this clone: Germline and junction disagree at one end, which may indicate a read error. The chain is built from TRBV6-1 and TRBJ1-5; D gene unclear. The CDR3 is made up of 15 amino acids. Germline V gene sequence: CDR1 MNHNS, CDR2 SASEGT. CDR3 sequence (DNA): TGCGCCAGCAGTGAGGGCAGGTCCATTAATCAGCCCCAGCATTTT. It translates to CASSEGRSINQPQHF.